This paragraph reports one TCR beta chain. Its antigen remains unknown. Time point here: after neoadjuvant nivolumab, at surgical resection. Patients had newly diagnosed, untreated stage II-IVA oral cavity squamous cell carcinoma. Cohort: HPV-negative, locally advanced oral cavity squamous cell carcinoma patients. This sample stems from a study of neoadjuvant anti-PD-1 for oral cavity cancer. Study summary: Patients without progression received a fourth nivolumab dose around day 43, then surgical resection on days 50-56.

Germline V lookup: CDR1 SEHNR, CDR2 FQNEAQ (reference sequence). This CDR3 comprises 19 residues. V lost 0 bases and J lost 0; bases outside the gene matches: 7. Broader study findings: TCR analyses covered only a few patients per response group.

Sequencing used immunoSEQ multiplex PCR; TCRdb keeps in-frame clones, though not all of them. Here the sample spans 9,500 to 15,000 clones, roughly two thirds being singletons. This clonotype was sampled from a person aged 35-79 years with oral cavity squamous cell carcinoma. The chain combines TRBV7-9 with TRBJ2-7, with 14 nucleotides matching TRBD2. Sequences were derived from PBMCs, sampled after nivolumab (anti-PD-1) treatment. Written as DNA, the CDR3 is TGTGCCAGCAGCTTAGCGCGACTAGCGGGAGGGCCAAGCTCCTACGAGCAGTACTTC. Residues: CASSLARLAGGPSSYEQYF.